A single TCR beta chain is shown here with its context. These data belong to a study of blood T cell repertoires in COVID-19. The authors' processing: Estimated nucleated cell counts came from reference gene primer amplification. Profiling relied on immunoSEQ multiplex PCR, and the TCRdb table lists in-frame clones only, not all of them. For V, J and clone size, that table is used; D and trimming come from the DNA. The table lists 150,000 or so clones, 81% of them singletons, with about 11% in the top ten. The sequenced sample was peripheral blood. This clonotype was sampled from a human donor in a cohort sampled during active COVID-19.

CDR3 DNA sequence: TGTGCCAGCAGCCCATCCGAGCAGTACTTC. Translating it yields CASSPSEQYF. The gene calls are TRBV7-9 and TRBJ2-7, with D unresolved. This CDR3 comprises 10 residues. CDR1 SEHNR and CDR2 FQNEAQ come from the germline V gene (reference sequence). Trimming took 5 bases from V and 6 from J, leaving 5 bases between them.